Below, 11 T cell receptor beta chains from the same sample are listed, as sequenced in a study of T cell responses to AZD1222 COVID-19 vaccine. Sequencing was performed with immunoSEQ multiplex PCR; in TCRdb, only in-frame clones are kept and a portion is missing. In the table there are about 75,000 clones, about nine tenths of which are singletons. Material: peripheral blood, obtained 28 days after the second AZD1222 dose. These TCRs come from an adult who received the AZD1222 COVID-19 vaccine.

The chain links TRBV9 to TRBJ2-3; D gene ambiguous. V lost 5 bases and J 0 bases, leaving 7 bases between the germline ends. The germline gives CDR1 SGDLS, CDR2 YYNGEE. This CDR3 region has 13 residues. The CDR3 DNA is TGTGCCAGCAGTGATAGGAGCACAGATACGCAGTATTTT. Its protein product is CASSDRSTDTQYF.

The chain is built from TRBV6-1 and TRBJ2-7; D may correspond to TRBD1 or TRBD2 (5 bases each). Germline V gene lookup returns CDR1 MNHNS and CDR2 SASEGT. Trimming took off 1 base at V and 6 bases at J, with 16 bases between the two ends. The CDR3 runs 15 residues. This CDR3 reads CASSEVEEGISEQYF. The CDR3 DNA is TGTGCCAGCAGTGAAGTCGAAGAGGGGATATCCGAGCAGTACTTC.

The V call is TRBV18, the J call TRBJ2-7, with 7 bases identical to TRBD1. Germline CDR1 KGHSH, CDR2 LQKENI. After removal of 0 bases from V and 3 bases from J, the junction contained 5 bases not matched to a gene. This CDR3 spans 15 amino acids. This CDR3 reads CASSPPIRTGYEQYF. The CDR3 DNA follows: TGTGCCAGCTCACCACCGATCCGGACAGGCTACGAGCAGTACTTC.

The chain links TRBV3-1 (or the pseudogene TRBV3-2) to TRBJ2-2; 10 positions agree with TRBD1. Germline-derived CDR1 and CDR2 are LGHDT and YNNKEL (reference sequence). The CDR3 consists of 16 residues. V was pared by 4 bases and J by 6 bases, with 8 bases of the junction left unmatched. The CDR3: CASSRRDRGIPGELFF. CDR3 DNA sequence: TGTGCCAGCAGCCGCCGGGACAGGGGAATCCCCGGGGAGCTGTTTTTT.

The V and J genes are TRBV9 and TRBJ2-1; D may be TRBD1 (8 bases). The germline V gene has CDR1 SGDLS and CDR2 YYNGEE. Trimming took 3 bases from V and 3 from J, leaving 13 bases between them. The CDR3 runs to 15 residues. CDR3 protein: CASSATGGDYNEQFF. The DNA for the CDR3 is TGTGCCAGCAGCGCTACAGGGGGGGACTACAATGAGCAGTTCTTC.

The chain carries TRBV7-9 and TRBJ2-7; 9 nucleotides match TRBD1. This CDR3 has 15 amino acids. The germline gives CDR1 SEHNR, CDR2 FQNEAQ (reference sequence). V shed 5 bases, J shed 5 bases, and the junction held 10 bases outside the gene matches. CDR3 protein: CASSRGTGGGNEQYF. The CDR3 nucleotides read TGTGCCAGCAGCCGCGGTACAGGGGGCGGCAACGAGCAGTACTTC.

The chain links TRBV28 to TRBJ2-1; TRBD1 might be the D (5 bases). This CDR3 is 12 amino acids long. The ends were cut back, 6 bases at V and 12 bases at J, with 15 bases in the middle. The germline CDR1 and CDR2 sequences are MDHEN and SYDVKM. In DNA form, the CDR3 reads TGTGCCAGCAGCGAGAGACAGCCGGCGCAGTTCTTC. Translating it yields CASSERQPAQFF.

The chain couples TRBV7-2 to TRBJ1-6; D remains ambiguous. This CDR3 is built from 15 residues. Germline values: CDR1 SGHTA, CDR2 FQGNSA. With 5 bases removed from V and 8 bases from J, the gap between germline ends came to 16 bases. The CDR3: CASSPRRGGDSPLHF. In DNA form, the CDR3 reads TGTGCCAGCAGCCCAAGACGGGGTGGGGATTCACCCCTCCACTTT.

The V and J genes are TRBV30 and TRBJ2-3, with D possibly being TRBD1 (7 bases). The ends were cut back, 3 bases at V and 1 base at J, with 20 bases in the middle. Germline V CDR1 and CDR2: GTSNPN, SVGIG (reference sequence). This CDR3 contains 17 residues. The CDR3 DNA reads TGTGCCTGGAGCCGTTCAGGGGGGCGAACGGGCACAGATACGCAGTATTTT. As protein: CAWSRSGGRTGTDTQYF.

This clone is a singleton in its sample. The junction differs from germline at one of its ends, possibly a read error. J is TRBJ1-2 and V is TRBV7-2, with 7 nucleotides matching TRBD1. The CDR3 is made up of 16 amino acids. Germline CDR1 reads SGHTA; CDR2 reads FQGNSA. CDR3 amino acids: CASTLRAGTANYGYTF. The CDR3 bases are TGTGCCAGCACCTTAAGGGCCGGGACAGCTAACTATGGCTACACCTTC.

The chain joins TRBV29-1 to TRBJ2-6; no definite D call. The germline V gene has CDR1 SQVTM and CDR2 ANQGSEA. V was shortened by 6 bases and J by 8 bases, with 17 bases between the two germline ends. The CDR3 is 14 residues long. This CDR3 is CSVGTGLNTNVLTF. The CDR3 DNA is TGCAGCGTCGGCACCGGGCTGAACACCAACGTCCTGACTTTC.